This T cell receptor beta chain was retrieved from a study of blood T cells in healthy people across ages. Together with a sample-barcoded 5' primer, a J-beta primer mix was included in a second PCR lasting about 7 to 12 cycles. Tags on each cDNA molecule came from a template-switch adaptor with 12 random nucleotides. TCRdb re-analysed the 5' RACE reads in MiXCR, keeping a single row per CDR3 protein. The table records about 2 million distinct CDR3 sequences, 40% to 55% of them present only once. Per-sample PBMC isolation yielded at least 7 million cells. Total RNA amounts of at least 5 micrograms were extracted per sample. V was shortened by 2 bases and J by 0 bases, with 12 bases between the two germline ends. This CDR3 contains 16 residues. Looked up from germline, CDR1 is SGHTA and CDR2 is FQGNSA.

This clonotype originated in a woman in her thirties or forties in good health. The chain employs TRBV7-2 and TRBJ2-3; D unclear. What was sequenced was blood. The CDR3 spells CASSLSPASSTDTQYF. CDR3 coding DNA: TGTGCCAGCAGCTTATCACCGGCCTCTAGCACAGATACGCAGTATTTT. Full variable domain (rest looked up from reference TRBV7-2 and TRBJ2-3): GAGVSQSPSNKVTEKGKDVELRCDPISGHTALYWYRQSLGQGLEFLIYFQGNSAPDKSGLPSDRFSAERTGGSVSTLTIQRTQQEDSAVYLCASSLSPASSTDTQYFGPGTRLTVL.